A single sample is the source of the 4 T cell receptor beta chains below, sequenced in a study of T cell repertoires in cytomegalovirus infection. MiXCR, run by TCRdb on the reads, gives a single entry per CDR3 protein. The data show about 51,000 distinct CDR3 sequences, over 15% seen once. What these receptors recognize is not known. The sequencing used CD8+ T cells from cultured PBMCs, collected from culture after CMV antigen stimulation. The receptors derive from a human donor in good health (CMV status not recorded). Some clones in this sample may be carry-over from other donors' samples.

The V gene is TRBV7-3, the J gene TRBJ2-6; TRBD2 might be the D (6 bases). With 4 bases removed from V and 2 bases from J, the gap between germline ends came to 15 bases. CDR1 and CDR2 (germline): SGHTA, FQGTGA. The CDR3 has 17 amino acids. This CDR3 reads CASSSLAGGAGANVLTF. In nucleotides, the CDR3 is TGTGCCAGCAGCTCCCTGGCCGGCGGGGCTGGGGCCAACGTCCTGACTTTC.

As for this clonotype: As the CDR3 is not closed by the conserved phenylalanine or tryptophan, this likely results from a read error. The chain employs TRBV27 and TRBJ2-7; the D gene is possibly TRBD2 (5 bases). There are 11 residues in the CDR3. Between the trimmed V and J ends, which lost 6 bases and 6 bases, there was a span of 9 bases. CDR1 MNHEY and CDR2 SMNVEV come from the germline V gene (reference sequence). Written as DNA, the CDR3 is TGTGCCAGCAGCACTAGGCTCGAGCAGTACTTA. Its protein is CASSTRLEQYL.

The chain employs TRBV11-2 and TRBJ2-7, with a possible D match to TRBD1 (5 bases). The CDR3 covers 15 residues. Germline CDR1 and CDR2: SGHAT and FQNNGV. V was clipped by 1 base and J by 6 bases, with 16 bases between them. The CDR3 loop is CASSLGASGLREQYF. CDR3 DNA sequence: TGTGCCAGCAGCTTAGGTGCCTCAGGGTTGCGCGAGCAGTACTTC.

This clonotype was counted a single time. The rearrangement joins TRBV7-3 to TRBJ1-1, with D perhaps matching TRBD1 (5 bases). Trimming took 5 bases from V and 1 from J, leaving 17 bases between them. Per the germline V gene, CDR1 is SGHTA and CDR2 is FQGTGA. This CDR3 has 16 amino acids. The CDR3: CASSHGLITGNTEAFF. For the CDR3, the DNA is TGTGCCAGCAGCCATGGGCTAATAACAGGGAACACTGAAGCTTTCTTT.